The following is a T cell receptor (beta chain) sequence with its context. The sample is drawn from a study of T cell changes during pregnancy in multiple sclerosis. Sequencing was performed with immunoSEQ multiplex PCR; in TCRdb, only in-frame clones are kept and a portion is missing. The sample carries 45,000 or so clones, 70% to 90% recorded once. V was cut by 2 bases and J by 7 bases, with 9 bases left in between. This CDR3 comprises 13 residues. From germline, CDR1 is KGHSH and CDR2 LQKENI. The receptor was derived from a female donor with multiple sclerosis, enrolled in a pregnancy study. The source was peripheral blood, collected in the first trimester of pregnancy. This chain uses TRBV18 with TRBJ2-1, with a weak D call TRBD2 (7 bases). This CDR3 is CASSPAGANEQFF. In DNA, the CDR3 is TGTGCCAGCTCACCAGCGGGGGCTAATGAGCAGTTCTTC.